Shown below are 32 T cell receptor beta chains from a single sample sequenced in a study of molecular identifiers for immune sequencing clone quantification (dated 2018 in TCRdb). The library was prepared using PCR. The instrument was a NextSeq 500. TCRdb trimmed public reads at Q25 via fastp, called clones via MiXCR and kept in-frame beta chains. Each CDR3 protein appears once, grouped with its most common genes and DNA. This sample lists hundreds of thousands of distinct CDR3 sequences; 25% were detected once. Jointly, the top ten make up about 0.78% of the sample. The material sequenced was naive CD8+ T cells from blood, with Jurkat cell RNA spiked in. The intended sense of this specimen's cell subset or site label: FACS-sorted CD8+CD4-CCR7+CD45RA+ naive T cells. The receptors derive from a human donor in good health. Some libraries in this study had Jurkat cell RNA spiked in.

Concerning this clonotype itself: One end of the junction varies from germline; a read error may be responsible. V gene TRBV4-3 combines with J gene TRBJ2-5; the D gene is possibly TRBD1 (6 bases). Germline V gene data show CDR1 as LGHNA and CDR2 as YSLEER. The CDR3 is made up of 13 amino acids. CDR3 sequence reads: CANSQVRGETQYF. Here the CDR3 DNA reads TGCGCCAACAGCCAAGTCAGGGGAGAGACCCAGTACTTC.

This clonotype showed up many times. The V call is TRBV5-1, the J call TRBJ2-7; 9 nucleotides line up with TRBD1. The germline V gene has CDR1 SGHRS and CDR2 YFSETQ. V lost 6 bases to trimming and J lost 4 bases; unmatched junction nucleotides: 5. There are 13 residues in the CDR3. CDR3 coding DNA: TGCGCCAGCACCCGGACAGGGGCGTACGAGCAGTACTTC. Its protein product is CASTRTGAYEQYF.

Ten or more counts support this clonotype. The chain links TRBV6-5 to TRBJ1-1, with D perhaps matching TRBD1 (5 bases). Deletions cut 9 bases from V and 4 bases from J, with 9 bases between. CDR3 length: 11 residues. CDR1 and CDR2 (germline): MNHEY, SVGAGI. CDR3 in DNA: TGTGCCAGTCGGGACCCCACTGAAGCTTTCTTT. Protein sequence: CASRDPTEAFF.

This clonotype was seen repeatedly, ten times or more. This chain connects TRBV29-1 to TRBJ1-2, with 7 bases matching TRBD1. This CDR3 region has 14 residues. Germline assignment: CDR1 SQVTM and CDR2 ANQGSEA. V shed 7 bases and J 4 bases; nucleotides not matched to a gene: 12. The CDR3 is CSAADRDTIYGYTF. The CDR3 DNA is TGCAGCGCCGCAGACAGGGACACCATCTATGGCTACACCTTC.

With regard to this clonotype: Relative to the germline gene, one junction end is altered; a read error may explain this. The V call is TRBV6-5, the J call TRBJ2-4; 9 bases agree with TRBD1. The CDR3 has 16 amino acids. Germline CDR1 MNHEY, CDR2 SVGAGI. The CDR3 reads CASSPGTGLAKNIHYF. CDR3 nucleotide sequence: TGTGCCAGCAGTCCCGGGACAGGGTTAGCCAAAAACATTCATTACTTC.

In this sample, this clonotype turned up many times. The chain links TRBV20-1 to TRBJ2-3; 15 bases match TRBD2. The ends lost 6 bases at V and 6 bases at J; junction bases unmatched: 7. Germline loops: CDR1 DFQATT, CDR2 SNEGSKA (reference sequence). This CDR3 is built from 15 residues. CDR3 residues: CSAGTSGGPTDTQYF. The CDR3 DNA sequence: TGCAGTGCGGGGACTAGCGGGGGGCCTACGGATACGCAGTATTTT.

This clonotype was found many times. The chain joins TRBV2 to TRBJ1-5; weak D call: TRBD1 (6 bases). The CDR3 is 15 amino acids. Between the trimmed V and J ends, which lost 4 bases and 0 bases, there was a span of 10 bases. Germline CDR1 reads SNHLY; CDR2 reads FYNNEI. CDR3 amino acids: CASSGDIYSNQPQHF. In DNA, the CDR3 is TGTGCCAGCAGTGGGGACATTTATAGCAATCAGCCCCAGCATTTT.

This clonotype was observed a handful of times. Germline is not matched at one junction end, which may reflect a read error. The gene calls are TRBV4-1 and TRBJ1-5; weak D call: TRBD1 (6 bases). This CDR3 is 15 amino acids long. Germline V gives CDR1 MGHRA, CDR2 YSYEKL. Here the CDR3 DNA reads TGCGCCAGCAGCCAAGACAGGGGTCACAATCCGCCCCAGCATTTT. This translates into CASSQDRGHNPPQHF.

This clonotype was recorded at least ten times. The V and J genes are TRBV12-3 or TRBV12-4 and TRBJ2-5; D remains unclear. This CDR3 region has 14 residues. V was pared by 5 bases and J by 0 bases, with 10 bases between. The CDR3, as DNA: TGTGCCAGCAGTCCACCTCATCACCAAGAGACCCAGTACTTC. Its translation is CASSPPHHQETQYF.

On this clonotype: Possible read error: a much larger clone is one base away. The CDR3 DNA reads as TGTGCCAGCAGCGAGGGACACTTCGTCACCGGGGAGCTGTCTTTT. Translating gives CASSEGHFVTGELSF. V usage is TRBV7-2 and J usage is TRBJ2-2; maybe TRBD1 (6 bases). The germline gives CDR1 SGHTA, CDR2 FQGNSA. The CDR3 is 15 amino acids.

Comment on this clonotype: Possible read error: a much larger clone is one base away. The chain is built from TRBV5-6 and TRBJ2-7; 7 bases are shared with TRBD1. The CDR3 spans 13 residues. The germline V gene has CDR1 SGHDT and CDR2 YYEEEE. The CDR3 sequence: CASSLTGVHEQSF. DNA for the CDR3: TGTGCCAGCAGCTTGACAGGGGTGCACGAGCAGTCCTTC.

A few counts support this clonotype. The CDR3 DNA reads TGTGCCAGCAGTACACCTGTTGAGGCAGTCGGCAATCAGCCCCAGCATTTT. Translation gives CASSTPVEAVGNQPQHF. This chain links TRBV2 with TRBJ1-5; no clear D. V was clipped by 5 bases and J by 2 bases, with 19 bases between them. CDR1 SNHLY and CDR2 FYNNEI come from the germline V gene. The CDR3 is 17 residues long.

The chain carries TRBV7-6 and TRBJ2-2, with 7 bases that match TRBD1. Germline V gene data show CDR1 as SGHVS and CDR2 as FNYEAQ. This CDR3 comprises 15 residues. Trimming at V came to 3 bases and at J to 4 bases, leaving 5 bases not matched to a gene. The CDR3 sequence is CASSFGAGGTGELFF. For the CDR3, the DNA is TGTGCCAGCAGCTTTGGGGCAGGGGGCACCGGGGAGCTGTTTTTT.

Comment on this clonotype: A read error is likely, as this CDR3 ends without the conserved phenylalanine or tryptophan. V is TRBV12-5 and J is TRBJ2-5; possibly TRBD1 for D (5 bases). Trimming took off 3 bases at V and 2 bases at J, with 16 bases between the two ends. The CDR3 is 16 residues long. Per the germline V gene, CDR1 is LGHNT and CDR2 is FRNRAP. The CDR3 here is CASGFGVWGRQETQYS. Written as DNA, the CDR3 is TGTGCTAGTGGTTTCGGTGTATGGGGCAGACAAGAGACCCAGTACTCC.

With respect to this clonotype: Sequence at one end of the junction differs from germline and may be a read error. J is TRBJ2-1 and V is TRBV28, with TRBD2 matching over 13 bases. Germline lookup yields CDR1 MDHEN and CDR2 SYDVKM. The CDR3 is 20 residues long. CDR3 sequence reads: CASSLVLAGGMGGVYNKQFF. Here the CDR3 DNA reads TGTGCCAGCAGTTTAGTACTAGCGGGAGGGATGGGCGGTGTCTACAATAAGCAGTTCTTC.

This clonotype was counted ten times or more. This rearrangement joins TRBV24-1 to TRBJ2-3; 11 bases line up with TRBD1. CDR1 and CDR2 (germline): KGHDR, SFDVKD. The CDR3 is made up of 16 amino acids. The V and J ends lost 3 bases and 2 bases, in that order; junction bases with no gene match: 3. The CDR3 reads CATSDRTGGYTDTQYF. The CDR3 bases are TGTGCCACCAGTGATCGGACAGGGGGCTACACAGATACGCAGTATTTT.

V is TRBV11-2 and J is TRBJ2-5; a possible D gene is TRBD1 (6 bases). Looked up from germline, CDR1 is SGHAT and CDR2 is FQNNGV. This CDR3 region has 15 residues. V was clipped by 5 bases and J by 5 bases, with 18 bases between them. The CDR3: CASSTTTGLGETQYF. CDR3 nucleotide sequence: TGTGCCAGCAGCACCACTACAGGGCTCGGGGAGACCCAGTACTTC.

The chain joins TRBV3-1 to TRBJ2-3, with 8 bases fitting TRBD2. There are 15 residues in the CDR3. V shed 2 bases, J shed 2 bases, and the junction held 3 bases outside the gene matches. Germline V gene sequence: CDR1 LGHDT, CDR2 YNNKEL (reference sequence). The CDR3 loop reads CASSQPSGLTDTQYF. For the CDR3, the DNA is TGTGCCAGCAGCCAACCTAGCGGGCTCACAGATACGCAGTATTTT.

This chain connects TRBV5-1 to TRBJ2-5; D gene uncertain. V was trimmed by 3 bases and J by 5 bases, leaving 20 bases between them. The CDR3 length is 16 residues. Germline loops: CDR1 SGHRS, CDR2 YFSETQ. CDR3 sequence (DNA): TGCGCCAGCAGCTGGGATCTTCGGGTCCCCCAGGAGACCCAGTACTTC. Translated, it gives CASSWDLRVPQETQYF.

This clonotype was observed at least ten times. The gene calls are TRBV5-6 and TRBJ2-7, with D perhaps TRBD2 (5 bases). The CDR3 length is 14 residues. V lost 4 bases and J 3 bases, leaving 14 bases between the germline ends. Looked up from germline, CDR1 is SGHDT and CDR2 is YYEEEE. The CDR3 loop reads CASSPGVGLYEQYF. As DNA, the CDR3 is TGTGCCAGCAGCCCCGGGGTTGGTCTCTACGAGCAGTACTTC.

In this sample, this clonotype turned up a few times. DNA for the CDR3: TGCGCCAGCAGCCAAGCGCCGGGGGGGGCAGTCTATAATTCACCCCTCCACTTT. Translated, it gives CASSQAPGGAVYNSPLHF. This chain uses TRBV4-1 with TRBJ1-6; a possible D gene is TRBD1 (6 bases). The CDR3 totals 18 residues. From germline, CDR1 is MGHRA and CDR2 YSYEKL. Trimming removed 1 base from V and 3 bases from J, with 16 bases in between.

This chain uses TRBV4-3 with TRBJ2-7; weak D call: TRBD1 (5 bases). CDR3 length equals 17 residues. The V gene lost 0 bases and the J gene lost 5 bases, with 20 bases spanning the gap. The germline gives CDR1 LGHNA, CDR2 YSLEER. Written as DNA, the CDR3 is TGCGCCAGCAGCCAAGATTTAGTAGGGCAGGGTCAGGACGAGCAGTACTTC. Translation: CASSQDLVGQGQDEQYF.

The J gene is TRBJ2-7, the V gene TRBV20-1; a weak D match, TRBD2 (6 bases). V lost 3 bases and J lost 1, with 13 bases in between. Per germline, CDR1 DFQATT and CDR2 SNEGSKA (reference sequence). CDR3 size: 14 residues. The DNA of the CDR3 is TGCAGTGCTAGTTCTTCTAGCGTATCCTACGAGCAGTACTTC. Its protein is CSASSSSVSYEQYF.

At least ten counts were recorded for this clonotype. The chain employs TRBV14 and TRBJ1-1, with D hard to call. Per the germline V gene, CDR1 is SGHDN and CDR2 is FVKESK. This CDR3 region has 15 residues. Trimming stripped 0 bases from V and 1 base from J, with 9 bases between. DNA of the CDR3: TGTGCCAGCAGCCAAGAAATGAACCCGAACACTGAAGCTTTCTTT. Translating it yields CASSQEMNPNTEAFF.

Only a few counts were recorded for this clonotype. V gene TRBV5-5 combines with J gene TRBJ2-7; 9 nucleotides align to TRBD1. The length of the CDR3 is 15 residues. Trimming at V came to 0 bases and at J to 7 bases, leaving 8 bases not matched to a gene. CDR1 is SGHKS, CDR2 YYEKEE, per germline (reference sequence). CDR3 sequence: CASSLGTGEWWEQYF. CDR3 DNA: TGTGCCAGCAGCTTGGGGACAGGGGAATGGTGGGAGCAGTACTTC.

The chain is built from TRBV29-1 and TRBJ2-7; 9 bases match TRBD2. The CDR3 is 13 amino acids. After removal of 4 bases from V and 3 bases from J, the junction contained 4 bases not matched to a gene. The germline V gene encodes CDR1 SQVTM and CDR2 ANQGSEA. The CDR3 protein is CSVVAGGLYEQYF. CDR3 coding DNA: TGCAGCGTTGTGGCGGGAGGGCTCTACGAGCAGTACTTC.

On this clonotype itself: One end of the junction varies from germline; a read error may be responsible. V is TRBV27 and J is TRBJ2-7; D may be TRBD2 (6 bases). The CDR3 runs to 13 residues. Germline values: CDR1 MNHEY, CDR2 SMNVEV (reference sequence). CDR3 residues: CASSLRGPYAQYF. In nucleotides, the CDR3 is TGTGCCAGCAGCCTGCGGGGCCCCTACGCGCAGTACTTC.

The chain employs TRBV7-9 and TRBJ2-5, with 12 bases identical to TRBD1. This CDR3 has 17 residues. Germline lookup yields CDR1 SEHNR and CDR2 FQNEAQ (reference sequence). With 5 bases clipped from V and 5 bases from J, the junction kept 12 bases outside the gene matches. This CDR3 is CASSRPGQGASMETQYF. Here the CDR3 DNA reads TGTGCCAGCAGCCGACCGGGACAGGGGGCTTCGATGGAGACCCAGTACTTC.

A few counts support this clonotype. The chain combines TRBV7-9 with TRBJ2-7; 7 bases match TRBD1. Trimming took 4 bases from V and 3 from J; bases not matched to a gene: 9. Germline V CDR1 and CDR2: SEHNR, FQNEAQ (reference sequence). The CDR3 contains 15 residues. The CDR3 region has the DNA TGTGCCAGCAGCTCCCTAGGCGGACAGGTCTACGAGCAGTACTTC. It is translated as CASSSLGGQVYEQYF. The whole variable domain, remainder taken from reference TRBV7-9 and TRBJ2-7, is DTGVSQNPRHKITKRGQNVTFRCDPISEHNRLYWYRQTLGQGPEFLTYFQNEAQLEKSRLLSDRFSAERPKGSFSTLEIQRTEQGDSAMYLCASSSLGGQVYEQYFGPGTRLTVT.

As to this clonotype: A clone one base away is much larger, so this may be a read error. The chain recombines TRBV14 with TRBJ1-1; the D gene is possibly TRBD1 (6 bases). Germline CDR1 reads SGHDN; CDR2 reads FVKESK. This CDR3 region has 17 residues. DNA for the CDR3: TGTGCCAGCAGCCACACCGACAGGCGGACTTTTCCCACTGGAGCTTTCTTT. Encoded protein: CASSHTDRRTFPTGAFF.

As regards this clonotype: One end of the junction varies from germline; a read error may be responsible. The chain couples TRBV6-5 to TRBJ1-1; 7 bases align to TRBD1. The CDR3 contains 15 residues. CDR1 and CDR2 from the germline V gene are MNHEY and SVGAGI. CDR3 bases: TGTGCCAGCAGTTACTCGGGACAGTCGAACCCTGAAGCTTTCTTT. Translation: CASSYSGQSNPEAFF.

Worth noting for this clonotype: A read error may produce the germline difference seen at one junction end. The rearrangement uses TRBV28 and TRBJ2-1; D gene unclear. The CDR3 is 13 amino acids. CDR1 and CDR2 from the germline V gene are MDHEN and SYDVKM. The CDR3 region has the DNA TGTGCCAGCAGTCCCGGGTACTACAGTGAGCAGTTCTTC. This translates into CASSPGYYSEQFF.